The rows below give T cell receptor beta chains drawn from one sample of a study of OX40 agonist ivuxolimab in advanced cancers. Clones were read by immunoSEQ multiplex PCR, and TCRdb kept only the in-frame ones, dropping some. The table lists approximately 100,000 clones, 70% to 90% of them singletons. Material: CD4+ or CD8+ T cells sorted from blood, obtained in a trial of the OX40 agonist ivuxolimab. The receptors were sampled from an adult with an advanced solid tumor such as melanoma, head and neck, liver or kidney cancer. Both conserved end residues are part of each CDR3. A D gene is named only where the DNA matches it firmly. Some rows have no size entry. The others give once, few or many, or a class for an expanded clone.

v_gene,d_gene,j_gene,abundance,CDR3aa,CDR3nt
TRBV5-6,NA,TRBJ2-4,NA,CASSLHGGPIQYF,TGTGCCAGCAGCTTGCACGGGGGCCCCATTCAGTACTTC
TRBV7-2,NA,TRBJ1-3,once,CASTPPTGAGNTIYF,TGTGCCAGCACCCCGCCAACGGGGGCTGGAAACACCATATATTTT
TRBV11-2,NA,TRBJ1-1,NA,CASSSRGIPGGTEAFF,TGTGCCAGCAGCTCCCGGGGAATCCCCGGCGGCACTGAAGCTTTCTTT
TRBV19,NA,TRBJ2-7,once,CASSRDIKGAYEQYF,TGTGCCAGTAGTAGGGACATTAAAGGAGCCTACGAGCAGTACTTC
TRBV7-2,TRBD2,TRBJ2-7,NA,CASSLRAGGFLYEQYF,TGTGCCAGCAGCTTAAGAGCGGGGGGGTTTCTCTACGAGCAGTACTTC
TRBV28,NA,TRBJ2-7,NA,CATLTNHYEQYF,TGTGCCACCTTAACGAACCACTACGAGCAGTACTTC
TRBV30,NA,TRBJ1-1,NA,CAWSEDRTSTAFF,TGTGCCTGGAGTGAGGACAGAACCAGTACCGCTTTCTTT
TRBV7-9,TRBD2,TRBJ2-5,NA,CASSPWGSGAGETQYF,TGTGCCAGCAGCCCCTGGGGTAGCGGGGCGGGAGAGACCCAGTACTTC
TRBV20-1,NA,TRBJ2-7,NA,CSAQAREQYF,TGCAGTGCCCAAGCCAGGGAGCAGTACTTC
TRBV27,TRBD1,TRBJ2-3,NA,CASSSGQGATDTQYF,TGTGCCAGCAGTTCAGGACAGGGGGCGACAGATACGCAGTATTTT
TRBV15,NA,TRBJ1-6,NA,CATSRDAREIESSYNSPLHF,TGTGCCACCAGCAGAGATGCCCGAGAGATAGAAAGCTCCTATAATTCACCCCTCCACTTT
TRBV9,NA,TRBJ1-6,NA,CASSEDSPGRSPLHF,TGTGCCAGCAGCGAGGACTCTCCTGGGCGTTCACCCCTCCACTTT
TRBV5-1,NA,TRBJ2-3,NA,CASSLDSPPHTQYF,TGCGCCAGCAGCTTGGACAGCCCCCCACATACGCAGTATTTT
TRBV10-3,NA,TRBJ2-6,NA,CAISPTGRGANVLTF,TGTGCCATCAGCCCTACAGGGCGTGGGGCCAACGTCCTGACTTTC
TRBV28,TRBD1,TRBJ1-1,NA,CASSQWTGEVTEAFF,TGTGCCAGCAGTCAGTGGACAGGGGAGGTCACTGAAGCTTTCTTT
TRBV5-1,TRBD1,TRBJ1-6,NA,CASSSGQGNSPLHF,TGCGCCAGCAGCTCGGGACAGGGTAATTCACCCCTCCACTTT
TRBV6-5,TRBD1,TRBJ1-6,NA,CASTFSGQLNSPLHF,TGTGCCAGCACGTTCTCGGGACAGCTTAATTCACCCCTCCACTTT
TRBV7-9,NA,TRBJ2-1,once,CASSLGWVAEQFF,TGTGCCAGCAGCTTAGGCTGGGTCGCTGAGCAGTTCTTC
TRBV18,NA,TRBJ1-1,once,CASSQGGTEAFF,TGTGCCAGCTCACAGGGGGGGACTGAAGCTTTCTTT
TRBV30,TRBD1,TRBJ2-3,NA,CAWDTGGSPTDTQYF,TGTGCCTGGGATACAGGGGGCTCCCCCACAGATACGCAGTATTTT
TRBV10-3,NA,TRBJ1-5,NA,CAISVEGGNQPQHF,TGTGCCATCAGTGTGGAGGGTGGCAATCAGCCCCAGCATTTT
TRBV7-2,TRBD1,TRBJ2-5,NA,CASSRDRGETQYF,TGTGCCAGCAGCCGGGACAGGGGGGAGACCCAGTACTTC
TRBV10-3,TRBD1,TRBJ2-5,NA,CATLRGLQETQYF,TGTGCCACCCTAAGGGGGCTCCAAGAGACCCAGTACTTC
TRBV7-9,TRBD2,TRBJ2-1,once,CASSPLSSGAYNEQFF,TGTGCCAGCAGCCCGCTCTCTAGCGGGGCCTACAATGAGCAGTTCTTC
TRBV5-4,NA,TRBJ2-2,NA,CASSSGTAPTTGELFF,TGTGCCAGCAGCTCTGGGACGGCCCCAACCACCGGGGAGCTGTTTTTT
TRBV28,TRBD1,TRBJ1-6,few,CASRGGQGARSSPLHF,TGTGCCAGCAGGGGGGGACAGGGGGCGAGAAGCTCACCCCTCCACTTT
TRBV6-1,NA,TRBJ1-2,NA,CASRIDSYGYTF,TGTGCCAGCAGAATCGACAGTTATGGCTACACCTTC
TRBV10-3,TRBD2,TRBJ2-7,once,CAISPGLADRYEQYF,TGTGCCATCAGTCCGGGACTAGCGGACCGATACGAGCAGTACTTC
TRBV28,NA,TRBJ1-4,NA,CASSPPGGGGEKLFF,TGTGCCAGCAGTCCACCGGGCGGCGGGGGTGAAAAACTGTTTTTT
TRBV28,NA,TRBJ2-1,NA,CASSPPLNEQFF,TGTGCCAGCAGTCCCCCTCTGAATGAGCAGTTCTTC
TRBV30,NA,TRBJ1-1,NA,CAGRAGNTEAFF,TGTGCCGGACGAGCAGGGAACACTGAAGCTTTCTTT
TRBV7-6,TRBD2,TRBJ2-7,NA,CASSLIGGGSYEQYF,TGTGCCAGCAGCTTAATTGGCGGGGGATCCTACGAGCAGTACTTC
TRBV27,TRBD2,TRBJ2-7,NA,CASSPGTRSGEQYF,TGTGCCAGCAGCCCCGGGACTAGGTCTGGTGAGCAGTACTTC